The source of this TCR beta chain is a study of T cells in Graves' hyperthyroidism and ophthalmopathy. The blood was taken when hyperthyroidism was first diagnosed, before any ophthalmopathy symptoms showed up. This clonotype has at least ten counts. The V end was cut by 3 bases, the J end by 5 bases, with 16 bases between. Germline V lookup: CDR1 MNHEY, CDR2 SMNVEV (reference sequence). This CDR3 is built from 15 residues. Authors of the study amplified TCR beta CDR3 regions from RNA transcripts. The HTBI primer set served for first-round RT-PCR of the TCR CDR3. TCRdb analysed the multiplex PCR reads with MiXCR anew, one entry per CDR3 protein. Of 380,000 or so distinct CDR3 sequences listed, roughly 14% are singletons.

V usage is TRBV27 and J usage is TRBJ2-5; D unclear. Specimen: blood. The sequence was obtained from a young man with Graves' hyperthyroidism that later progressed to Graves' ophthalmopathy. The DNA of the CDR3 is TGTGCCAGCAGTTTCTCCGCAGGAGCCCGGGAGACCCAGTACTTC. Amino acids: CASSFSAGARETQYF.